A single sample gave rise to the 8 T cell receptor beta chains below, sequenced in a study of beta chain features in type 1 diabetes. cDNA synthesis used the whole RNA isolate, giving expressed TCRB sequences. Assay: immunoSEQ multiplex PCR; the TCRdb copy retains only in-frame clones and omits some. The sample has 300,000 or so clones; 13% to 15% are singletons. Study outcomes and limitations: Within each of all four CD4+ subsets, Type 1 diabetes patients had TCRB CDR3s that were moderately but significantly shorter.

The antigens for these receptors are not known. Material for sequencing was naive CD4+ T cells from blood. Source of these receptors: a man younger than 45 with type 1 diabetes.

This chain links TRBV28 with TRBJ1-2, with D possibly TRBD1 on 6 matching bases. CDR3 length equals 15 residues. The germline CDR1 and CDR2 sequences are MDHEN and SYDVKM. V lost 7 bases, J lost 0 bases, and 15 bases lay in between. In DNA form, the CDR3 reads TGTGCCAGCAACCAAATACAGGGATCTAACTATGGCTACACCTTC. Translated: CASNQIQGSNYGYTF.

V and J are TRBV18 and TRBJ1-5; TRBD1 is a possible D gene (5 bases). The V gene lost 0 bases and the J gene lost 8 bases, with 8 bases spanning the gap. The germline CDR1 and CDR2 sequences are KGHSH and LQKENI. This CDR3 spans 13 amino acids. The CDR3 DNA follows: TGTGCCAGCTCACCACCAGGGGTAGAGCCCCAGCATTTT. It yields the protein CASSPPGVEPQHF.

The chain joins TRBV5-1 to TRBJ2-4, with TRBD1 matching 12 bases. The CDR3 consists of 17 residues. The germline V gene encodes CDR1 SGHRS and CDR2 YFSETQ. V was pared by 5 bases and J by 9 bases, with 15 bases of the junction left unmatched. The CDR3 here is CASSFGSTGTGGSIQYF. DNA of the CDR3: TGCGCCAGCAGTTTTGGGTCCACCGGGACAGGGGGCAGCATTCAGTACTTC.

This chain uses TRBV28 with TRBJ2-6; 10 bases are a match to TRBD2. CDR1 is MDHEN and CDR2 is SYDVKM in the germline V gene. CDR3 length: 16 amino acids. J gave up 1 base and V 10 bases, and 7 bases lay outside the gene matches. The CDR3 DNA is TGTGCCACCACCGGGACTAGCGCATCTGGGGCCAACGTCCTGACTTTC. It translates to CATTGTSASGANVLTF.

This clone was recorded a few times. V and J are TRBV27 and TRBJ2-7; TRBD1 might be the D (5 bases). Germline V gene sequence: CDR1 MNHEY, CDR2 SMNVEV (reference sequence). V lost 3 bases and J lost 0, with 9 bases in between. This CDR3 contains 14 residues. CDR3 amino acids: CASSFDRNSYEQYF. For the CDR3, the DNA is TGTGCCAGCAGTTTCGACAGAAACTCCTACGAGCAGTACTTC.

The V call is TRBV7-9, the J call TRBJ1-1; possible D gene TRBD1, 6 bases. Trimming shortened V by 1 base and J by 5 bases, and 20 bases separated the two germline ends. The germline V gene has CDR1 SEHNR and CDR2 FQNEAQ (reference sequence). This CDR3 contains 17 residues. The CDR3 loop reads CASSLVGQGFSGTEAFF. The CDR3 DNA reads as TGTGCCAGCAGCTTAGTAGGGCAGGGGTTTTCGGGAACTGAAGCTTTCTTT. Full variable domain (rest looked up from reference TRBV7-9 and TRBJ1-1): DTGVSQNPRHKITKRGQNVTFRCDPISEHNRLYWYRQTLGQGPEFLTYFQNEAQLEKSRLLSDRFSAERPKGSFSTLEIQRTEQGDSAMYLCASSLVGQGFSGTEAFFGQGTRLTVV.

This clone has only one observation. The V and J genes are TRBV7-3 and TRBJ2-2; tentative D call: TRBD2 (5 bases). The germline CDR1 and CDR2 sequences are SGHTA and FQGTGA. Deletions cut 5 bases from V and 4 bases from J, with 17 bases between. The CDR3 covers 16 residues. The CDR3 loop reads CASSDIGGSGTGELFF. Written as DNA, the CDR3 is TGTGCCAGCAGCGATATAGGCGGGTCCGGCACCGGGGAGCTGTTTTTT. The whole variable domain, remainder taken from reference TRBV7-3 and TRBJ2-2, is GAGVSQTPSNKVTEKGKYVELRCDPISGHTALYWYRQSLGQGPEFLIYFQGTGAADDSGLPNDRFFAVRPEGSVSTLKIQRTERGDSAVYLCASSDIGGSGTGELFFGEGSRLTVL.

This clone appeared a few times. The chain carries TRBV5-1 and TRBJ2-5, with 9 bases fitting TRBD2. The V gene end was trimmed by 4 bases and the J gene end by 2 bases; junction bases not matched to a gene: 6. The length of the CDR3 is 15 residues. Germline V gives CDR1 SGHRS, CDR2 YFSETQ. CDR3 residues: CASSLTTSGQETQYF. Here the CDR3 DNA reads TGCGCCAGCAGCCTAACGACTAGCGGTCAAGAGACCCAGTACTTC.